This T cell receptor (beta chain) was identified during a study of Ad26.COV2.S vaccination and SARS-CoV-2 variants. Study context: Once or twice, 56 days apart, Ad26.COV2.S was delivered intramuscularly.

Regarding treatment: 19 received Ad26.COV2.S at low or high dose, single or two shots; 5 received placebo; per-sample allocation not given. Repertoires come from day 63 after the first vaccine or placebo injection. This CDR3 has 15 amino acids. The ends were cut back, 4 bases at V and 0 bases at J, with 12 bases in the middle. CDR1 is KGHDR, CDR2 SFDVKD, per germline. Sequenced by immunoSEQ multiplex PCR; TCRdb stores in-frame clones only, minus some. The table includes about 470,000 clones, roughly 88% detected once. The receptor was derived from a person aged 18-60 years who received the Ad26.COV2.S COVID-19 vaccine or a placebo. This specimen was peripheral blood, taken in a trial of Ad26.COV2.S vaccine versus placebo. The chain joins TRBV24-1 to TRBJ2-7; D unclear. DNA for the CDR3: TGTGCCACCAGTGAAGGCGGCAGGAGCTCCTACGAGCAGTACTTC. It translates to CATSEGGRSSYEQYF.